The 7 T cell receptor beta chains listed next were all sequenced from one sample in a study of control samples from healthy donors and cancer patients. The data were produced by immunoSEQ multiplex PCR, yet TCRdb's version contains in-frame clones alone and is incomplete. Found here are more than 85,000 clones, over 75% of them singletons; the top ten hold about 4.2%. Material: blood. The source is a human donor in good health. The donor label of this sample is uncertain.

V and J are TRBV12-5 and TRBJ1-6, with no clear D. This CDR3 has 12 residues. With 7 bases removed from V and 7 bases from J, the gap between germline ends came to 8 bases. Germline loops: CDR1 LGHNT, CDR2 FRNRAP. In DNA, the CDR3 is TGTGCTAGTGCCCCTATCAATTCACCCCTCCACTTT. Amino acids: CASAPINSPLHF.

The chain uses TRBV5-1 and TRBJ1-5; D unresolved. The CDR3 is made up of 15 amino acids. CDR1 is SGHRS and CDR2 is YFSETQ in the germline V gene. V was trimmed by 0 bases and J by 4 bases, leaving 11 bases between them. The CDR3 spells CASSLEGVNNQPQHF. In DNA form, the CDR3 reads TGCGCCAGCAGCTTGGAGGGAGTCAATAATCAGCCCCAGCATTTT.

The chain uses TRBV12-3 or TRBV12-4 and TRBJ1-5; D uncertain. The germline V and J ends were trimmed by 3 bases and 10 bases, with 10 bases remaining between them. This CDR3 spans 12 amino acids. CDR3 region: CASSLDRFPQHF. As DNA, the CDR3 is TGTGCCAGCAGTTTGGACCGTTTTCCCCAGCATTTT.

The V call is TRBV4-1, the J call TRBJ1-5, with a possible D match to TRBD1 (5 bases). V dropped 0 bases and J dropped 0 bases, with 9 bases sitting between them. The CDR3 totals 16 residues. The V gene's germline CDR1 is MGHRA and CDR2 YSYEKL. The CDR3 nucleotides read TGCGCCAGCAGCCAAGAGGGGGGTAATAGCAATCAGCCCCAGCATTTT. Residues: CASSQEGGNSNQPQHF.

This sequence joins TRBV9 and TRBJ1-2; the D gene is possibly TRBD1 (6 bases). The CDR3 contains 15 residues. CDR1 and CDR2 from the germline V gene are SGDLS and YYNGEE. Trimming removed 1 base at V and 2 bases at J, with 12 bases between. The CDR3 sequence: CASSVNEGQNYGYTF. The CDR3 DNA follows: TGTGCCAGCAGCGTAAACGAGGGACAAAACTATGGCTACACCTTC.

The chain combines TRBV28 with TRBJ1-5, with TRBD1 as a possible D gene (6 bases). V was clipped by 3 bases and J by 5 bases, with 8 bases between them. This CDR3 spans 13 amino acids. The germline V gene encodes CDR1 MDHEN and CDR2 SYDVKM. The CDR3 loop is CASSLAGDQPQHF. CDR3 DNA: TGTGCCAGCAGTTTGGCAGGGGATCAGCCCCAGCATTTT.

V usage is TRBV7-2 and J usage is TRBJ1-2, with D maybe TRBD1 (5 bases). This CDR3 is built from 14 residues. V lost 2 bases and J 1 base, leaving 8 bases between the germline ends. CDR1 SGHTA and CDR2 FQGNSA come from the germline V gene. The CDR3 loop reads CASSLSGGNYGYTF. Here the CDR3 DNA reads TGTGCCAGCAGCTTAAGTGGGGGTAACTATGGCTACACCTTC.